Only a few counts were recorded for the clone carrying this TCR beta chain. Its specificity is not known. Relative to the germline gene, one junction end is altered; a read error may explain this. Researchers amplified the TCR beta CDR3 regions from RNA transcripts. The HTBI primer set served for first-round RT-PCR of the TCR CDR3. TCRdb reprocessed the multiplex PCR reads with MiXCR, giving one entry per CDR3 protein. The table has around 800,000 distinct CDR3 sequences, about 38% seen once; the top ten hold 7.5% to 9.5%. Source material for PBMCs was more than 7.5 ml fresh peripheral blood. This CDR3 has 15 residues. Per germline, CDR1 WNHNN and CDR2 SYGVQD (reference sequence). The data belong to a study of T cells in Graves' hyperthyroidism and ophthalmopathy. Study observations and caveats: Also found in blood were most expanded thyroid clonotypes above 0.001.

The V gene is TRBV10-1, the J gene TRBJ1-1; 7 nucleotides align to TRBD1. This receptor was taken from a man between 18 and 29 years old with Graves' hyperthyroidism. Source material: blood. The CDR3 spells CASSPETGIGAEAFF. CDR3 nucleotides: TGTGCCAGCAGCCCCGAGACAGGGATAGGCGCTGAAGCTTTCTTT.